This T cell receptor beta chain was obtained from a study of shared clonotypes between healthy human individuals. Study information: Researchers drew samples from two women and a few men aged 18 to 49. Three CD4 naive, three CD4 memory, two CD8 naive and one CD8 memory plate were used per donor.

Each subset's genomic DNA was shared equally among a number of immunoSEQ plates. In the original analysis: From ImmunoSEQ came sequences covering only the junction and carrying no quality scores, so filtering differed. Clones were read by immunoSEQ multiplex PCR, and TCRdb kept only the in-frame ones, dropping some. The DNA was the basis for D and trimming; V, J and clone size are from that table. The data hold millions of clones, with about 95% observed a single time. The length of the CDR3 is 13 residues. Trimming left V 2 bases short and J 5 bases short, with 7 bases between. Germline assignment: CDR1 SGHAT and CDR2 FQNNGV. Concerning this clone itself: This CDR3 is also generated by other DNA sequences in the sample.

The clonotype originates from a man between 18 and 35 years old in good health. The chain recombines TRBV11-2 with TRBJ2-1; possible D gene TRBD2, 5 bases. Specimen: naive CD4+ T cells sorted from blood. This sample's subset: CD45RA+ positively selected. This chain's CDR3 is CASSLRGNNEQFF. The CDR3 DNA sequence: TGTGCCAGCAGCTTAAGAGGGAACAATGAGCAGTTCTTC.